One sample yielded the 5 T cell receptor beta chains listed below, sequenced in a study of blood T cell repertoires in COVID-19 (dated by TCRdb to the early 2020s). Library creation used the immunoSEQ multiplex PCR assay. As stored in TCRdb, this immuneACCESS dataset retains in-frame rearrangements with V and J assigned. A fraction of the clones does not appear; measured against another copy, unresolved V genes explain less than half of the discrepancy, and the remainder lacks a known reason. This sample lists 110,000 to 150,000 clones; roughly 80% were detected once. Over 7% of the sample is in the top ten clones. Sequencing used peripheral blood. These receptors came from a human donor in a cohort sampled during active COVID-19.

V gene TRBV19 combines with J gene TRBJ2-3; the match to TRBD2 covers 7 bases. This CDR3 is built from 17 residues. In germline, CDR1 is LNHDA, CDR2 SQIVND (reference sequence). The trim removed 7 bases at V and 3 bases at J, leaving 16 bases unmatched. The CDR3 sequence: CASMGVVGGGWTDTQYF. In DNA, the CDR3 is TGTGCCAGTATGGGAGTTGTCGGCGGGGGTTGGACAGATACGCAGTATTTT.

The V call is TRBV19, the J call TRBJ2-7, with D possibly TRBD2 on 6 matching bases. V was cut by 1 base and J by 5 bases, with 15 bases left in between. The CDR3 spans 15 residues. Germline assignment: CDR1 LNHDA and CDR2 SQIVND (reference sequence). CDR3 protein: CASSIGAGTGDEQYF. CDR3 coding DNA: TGTGCCAGTAGTATAGGGGCCGGGACGGGAGACGAGCAGTACTTC. The full variable domain, with the rest looked up from reference TRBV19 and TRBJ2-7, is DGGITQSPKYLFRKEGQNVTLSCEQNLNHDAMYWYRQDPGQGLRLIYYSQIVNDFQKGDIAEGYSVSREKKESFPLTVTSAQKNPTAFYLCASSIGAGTGDEQYFGPGTRLTVT.

The rearrangement links TRBV6-6 to TRBJ2-1; TRBD1 matches 9 bases. The germline gives CDR1 MNHNY, CDR2 SVGAGI (reference sequence). This CDR3 has 16 residues. Trimming cost V 2 bases and J 7 bases; bases outside gene matches: 9. The CDR3 sequence: CASSYDPGTGKNEQFF. Here the CDR3 DNA reads TGTGCCAGCAGTTACGATCCCGGGACAGGGAAGAATGAGCAGTTCTTC.

The rearrangement joins TRBV24-1 to TRBJ1-2; 10 bases line up with TRBD1. Germline-derived CDR1 and CDR2 are KGHDR and SFDVKD. The CDR3 extends over 14 amino acids. The J segment lost 6 bases and the V segment lost 3 bases, leaving 3 bases of the junction unmatched. The CDR3 bases are TGTGCCACCAGTGATAGACAGGGGGCAGATGGCTACACCTTC. Translated: CATSDRQGADGYTF.

The rearrangement joins TRBV5-1 to TRBJ2-2, with 8 bases matching TRBD2. V was pared by 4 bases and J by 4 bases, with 9 bases of the junction left unmatched. This CDR3 is 16 amino acids long. In germline, CDR1 is SGHRS, CDR2 YFSETQ. CDR3 DNA sequence: TGCGCCAGCAGCCTCGGACTAGCCCTAGGCACCGGGGAGCTGTTTTTT. Amino acid sequence: CASSLGLALGTGELFF. Looking up the rest from reference TRBV5-1 and TRBJ2-2 gives the full variable domain: KAGVTQTPRYLIKTRGQQVTLSCSPISGHRSVSWYQQTPGQGLQFLFEYFSETQRNKGNFPGRFSGRQFSNSRSEMNVSTLELGDSALYLCASSLGLALGTGELFFGEGSRLTVL.